A single T cell receptor (beta chain) is shown here with its context. This sample was included in a study of blood T cell repertoires in COVID-19. Whole-study context: Researchers got acute and convalescent COVID-19 samples from the United States, Italy and Spain. From T cells, B-cell-depleted T cells, or PBMCs came the material, which was cDNA or gDNA.

Original data processing: Reference gene primer amplification gave estimated nucleated cell counts. The method was immunoSEQ multiplex PCR; TCRdb's version includes in-frame clones alone and lacks a portion of them. The V and J calls and the clone size are those of that table, but D and trimming were determined from the DNA. The sample contains approximately 260,000 clones, about 91% of which appear only once. The sequence came from a woman aged 40-49 years who had recovered from COVID-19. Material for sequencing was peripheral blood.

The chain's CDR3 is CASSFRAGGFTGELFF. The DNA for the CDR3 is TGTGCCAGCAGCTTCCGGGCGGGAGGTTTCACCGGGGAGCTGTTTTTT. The genes are TRBV5-4 and TRBJ2-2, with 8 bases identical to TRBD2. CDR1 SGHNT and CDR2 YYREEE come from the germline V gene (reference sequence). CDR3 size: 16 residues. V lost 2 bases to trimming and J lost 4 bases; unmatched junction nucleotides: 7.